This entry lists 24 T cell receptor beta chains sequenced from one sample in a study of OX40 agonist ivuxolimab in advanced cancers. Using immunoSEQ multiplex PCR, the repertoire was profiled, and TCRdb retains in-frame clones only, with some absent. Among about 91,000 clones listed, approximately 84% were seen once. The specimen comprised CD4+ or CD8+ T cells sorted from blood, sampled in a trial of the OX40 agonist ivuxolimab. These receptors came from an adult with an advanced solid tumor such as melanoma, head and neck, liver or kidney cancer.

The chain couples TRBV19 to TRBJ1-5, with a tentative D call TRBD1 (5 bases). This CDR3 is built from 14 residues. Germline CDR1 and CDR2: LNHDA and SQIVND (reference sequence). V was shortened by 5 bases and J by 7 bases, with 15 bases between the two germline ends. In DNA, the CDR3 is TGTGCCAGTAGTCGCCGGTCTGGGGACCAGCCCCAGCATTTT. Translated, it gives CASSRRSGDQPQHF.

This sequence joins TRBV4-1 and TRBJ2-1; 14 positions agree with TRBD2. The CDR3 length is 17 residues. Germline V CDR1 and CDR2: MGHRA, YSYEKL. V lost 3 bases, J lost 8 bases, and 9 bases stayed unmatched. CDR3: CASSHATGTSGSDEQFF. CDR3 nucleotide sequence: TGCGCCAGCAGCCATGCAACCGGGACTAGCGGGAGTGATGAGCAGTTCTTC.

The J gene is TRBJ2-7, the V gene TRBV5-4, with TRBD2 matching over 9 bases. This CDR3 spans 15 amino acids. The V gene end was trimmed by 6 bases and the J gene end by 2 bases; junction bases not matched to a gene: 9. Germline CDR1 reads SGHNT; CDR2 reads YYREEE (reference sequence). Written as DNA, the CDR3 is TGTGCCAGCACCACTAGCGGGCTTGGCCCCTACGAGCAGTACTTC. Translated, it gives CASTTSGLGPYEQYF.

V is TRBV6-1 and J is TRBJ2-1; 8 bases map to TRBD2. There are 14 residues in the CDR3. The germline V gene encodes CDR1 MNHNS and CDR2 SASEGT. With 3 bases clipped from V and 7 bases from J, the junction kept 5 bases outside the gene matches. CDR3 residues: CASSDGRAGNEQFF. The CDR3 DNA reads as TGTGCCAGCAGTGACGGGAGGGCCGGGAATGAGCAGTTCTTC.

The CDR3 DNA follows: TGTGCCAGCAGCCCCCTCGGGACACTGAACACTGAAGCTTTCTTT. Translation gives CASSPLGTLNTEAFF. This chain uses TRBV5-5 with TRBJ1-1, with a possible D match to TRBD1 (6 bases). The germline gives CDR1 SGHKS, CDR2 YYEKEE (reference sequence). V lost 4 bases and J lost 0, with 13 bases in between. The CDR3 runs to 15 residues.

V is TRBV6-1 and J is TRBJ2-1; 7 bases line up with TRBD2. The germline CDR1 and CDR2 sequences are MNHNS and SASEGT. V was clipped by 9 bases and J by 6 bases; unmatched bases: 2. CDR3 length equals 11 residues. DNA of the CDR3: TGTGCCAGGGGCGGGGGCAATGAGCAGTTCTTC. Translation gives CARGGGNEQFF.

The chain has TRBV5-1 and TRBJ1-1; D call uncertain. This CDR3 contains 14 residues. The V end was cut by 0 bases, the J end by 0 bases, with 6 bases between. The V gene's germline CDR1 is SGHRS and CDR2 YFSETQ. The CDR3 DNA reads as TGCGCCAGCAGCTTGGGCGGTATGAACACTGAAGCTTTCTTT. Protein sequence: CASSLGGMNTEAFF.

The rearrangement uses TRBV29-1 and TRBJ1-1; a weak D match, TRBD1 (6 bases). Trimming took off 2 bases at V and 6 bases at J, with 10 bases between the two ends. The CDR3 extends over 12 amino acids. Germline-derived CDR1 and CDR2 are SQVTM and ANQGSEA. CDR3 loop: CSVERGVPEAFF. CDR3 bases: TGCAGCGTTGAAAGGGGGGTACCTGAAGCTTTCTTT.

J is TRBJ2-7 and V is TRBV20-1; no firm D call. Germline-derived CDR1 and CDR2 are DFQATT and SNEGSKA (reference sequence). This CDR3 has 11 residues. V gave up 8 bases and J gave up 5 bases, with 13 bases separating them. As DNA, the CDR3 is TGCAGTACACTTATCCGGAACGAGCAGTACTTC. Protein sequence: CSTLIRNEQYF.

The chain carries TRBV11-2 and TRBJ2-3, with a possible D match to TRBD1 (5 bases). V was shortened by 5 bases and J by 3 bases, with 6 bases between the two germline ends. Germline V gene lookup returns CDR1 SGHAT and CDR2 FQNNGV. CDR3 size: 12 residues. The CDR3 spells CASSQGTDTQYF. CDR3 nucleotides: TGTGCCAGCAGCCAGGGTACAGATACGCAGTATTTT.

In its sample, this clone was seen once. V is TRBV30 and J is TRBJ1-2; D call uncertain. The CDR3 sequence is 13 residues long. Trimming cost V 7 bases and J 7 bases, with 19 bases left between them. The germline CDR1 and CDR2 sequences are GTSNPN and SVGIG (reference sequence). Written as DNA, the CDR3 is TGTGCCTCTGAGACCGCTGCGAGAGCTGGCTACACCTTC. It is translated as CASETAARAGYTF. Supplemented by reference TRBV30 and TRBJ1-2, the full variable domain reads SQTIHQWPATLVQPVGSPLSLECTVEGTSNPNLYWYRQAAGRGLQLLFYSVGIGQISSEVPQNLSASRPQDRQFILSSKKLLLSDSGFYLCASETAARAGYTFGSGTRLTVV.

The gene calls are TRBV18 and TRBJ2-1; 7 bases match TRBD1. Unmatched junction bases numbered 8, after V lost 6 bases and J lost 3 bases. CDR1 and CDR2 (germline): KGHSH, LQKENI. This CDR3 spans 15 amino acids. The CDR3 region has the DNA TGTGCCAGCTCGGAACCCGGGACAGTCTACAATGAGCAGTTCTTC. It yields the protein CASSEPGTVYNEQFF.

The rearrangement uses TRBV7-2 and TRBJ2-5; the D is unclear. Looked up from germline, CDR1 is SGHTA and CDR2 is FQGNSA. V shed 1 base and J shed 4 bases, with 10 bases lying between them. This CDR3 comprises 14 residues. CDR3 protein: CASSLGLEGETQYF. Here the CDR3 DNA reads TGTGCCAGCAGCTTAGGCCTAGAAGGAGAGACCCAGTACTTC.

CDR3 sequence: CASSGEATNEKLFF. In DNA form, the CDR3 reads TGTGCCAGCAGCGGGGAGGCAACTAATGAAAAACTGTTTTTT. The gene calls are TRBV6-1 and TRBJ1-4, with D unresolved. CDR3 length equals 14 residues. V gave up 6 bases and J gave up 0 bases, with 8 bases separating them. Germline CDR1 is MNHNS and CDR2 is SASEGT.

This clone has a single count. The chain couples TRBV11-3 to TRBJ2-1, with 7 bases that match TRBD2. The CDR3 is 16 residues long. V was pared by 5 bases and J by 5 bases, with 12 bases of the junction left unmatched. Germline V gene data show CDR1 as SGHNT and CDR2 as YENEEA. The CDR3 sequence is CASSPKTSPFNNEQFF. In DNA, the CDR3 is TGTGCCAGCAGCCCAAAGACTAGCCCATTTAACAATGAGCAGTTCTTC.

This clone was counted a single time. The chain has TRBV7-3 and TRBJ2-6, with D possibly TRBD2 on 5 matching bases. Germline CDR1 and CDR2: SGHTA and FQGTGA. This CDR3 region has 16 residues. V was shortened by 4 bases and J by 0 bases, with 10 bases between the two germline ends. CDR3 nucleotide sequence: TGTGCCAGCAGCTCCTTCCTAGCCTCTGGGGCCAACGTCCTGACTTTC. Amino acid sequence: CASSSFLASGANVLTF.

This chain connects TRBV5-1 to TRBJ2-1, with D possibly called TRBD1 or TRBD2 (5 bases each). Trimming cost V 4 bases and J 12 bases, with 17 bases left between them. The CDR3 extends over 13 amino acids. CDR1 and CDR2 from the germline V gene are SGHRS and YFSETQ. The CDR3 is CASSGTSELGQFF. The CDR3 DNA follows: TGCGCCAGCAGCGGGACCAGCGAATTAGGGCAGTTCTTC.

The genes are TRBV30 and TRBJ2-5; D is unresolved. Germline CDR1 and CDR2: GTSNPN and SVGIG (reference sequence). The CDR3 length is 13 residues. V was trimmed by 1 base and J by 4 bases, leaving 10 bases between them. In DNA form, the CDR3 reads TGTGCCTGGAGTGGTCAGGTTGCAGAGACCCAGTACTTC. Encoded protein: CAWSGQVAETQYF. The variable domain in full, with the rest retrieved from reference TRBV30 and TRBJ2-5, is SQTIHQWPATLVQPVGSPLSLECTVEGTSNPNLYWYRQAAGRGLQLLFYSVGIGQISSEVPQNLSASRPQDRQFILSSKKLLLSDSGFYLCAWSGQVAETQYFGPGTRLLVL.

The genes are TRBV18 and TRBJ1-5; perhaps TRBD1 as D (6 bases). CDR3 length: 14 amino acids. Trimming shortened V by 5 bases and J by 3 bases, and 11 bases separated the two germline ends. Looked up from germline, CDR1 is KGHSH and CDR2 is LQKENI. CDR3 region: CASSLQGPNQPQHF. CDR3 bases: TGTGCCAGCTCATTACAGGGACCCAATCAGCCCCAGCATTTT.

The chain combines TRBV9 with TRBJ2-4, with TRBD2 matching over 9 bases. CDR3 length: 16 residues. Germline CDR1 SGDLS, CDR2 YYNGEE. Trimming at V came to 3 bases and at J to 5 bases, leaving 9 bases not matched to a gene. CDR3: CASSAGTSLVQNIQYF. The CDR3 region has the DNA TGTGCCAGCAGCGCTGGGACTAGCCTCGTTCAAAACATTCAGTACTTC.

The CDR3 reads CASSDEAGPRGNEQFF. As DNA, the CDR3 is TGTGCCAGCAGTGACGAAGCGGGACCACGGGGAAATGAGCAGTTCTTC. The chain employs TRBV6-1 and TRBJ2-1; TRBD2 agrees at 7 bases. Germline CDR1 is MNHNS and CDR2 is SASEGT. The CDR3 consists of 16 residues. V lost 3 bases, J lost 7 bases, and 12 bases stayed unmatched.

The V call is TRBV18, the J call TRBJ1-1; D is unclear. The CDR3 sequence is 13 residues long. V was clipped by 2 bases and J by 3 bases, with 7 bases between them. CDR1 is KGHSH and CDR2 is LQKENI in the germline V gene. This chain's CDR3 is CASSPSRYTEAFF. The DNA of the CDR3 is TGTGCCAGCTCACCATCCCGTTACACTGAAGCTTTCTTT.

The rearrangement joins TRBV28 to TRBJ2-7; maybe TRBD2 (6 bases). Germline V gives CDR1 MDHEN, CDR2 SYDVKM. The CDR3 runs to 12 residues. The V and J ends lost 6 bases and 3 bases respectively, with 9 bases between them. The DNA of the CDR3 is TGTGCCAGCAGGACTAGTCACTACGAGCAGTACTTC. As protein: CASRTSHYEQYF.

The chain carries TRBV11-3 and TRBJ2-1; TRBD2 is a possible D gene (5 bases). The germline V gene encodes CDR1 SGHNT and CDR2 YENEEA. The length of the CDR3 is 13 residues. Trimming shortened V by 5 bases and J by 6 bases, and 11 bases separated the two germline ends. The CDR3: CASSPTGSNEQFF. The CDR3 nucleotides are TGTGCCAGCAGCCCGACGGGGAGCAATGAGCAGTTCTTC.